The sequence of this T cell receptor beta chain was determined in a study of shared clonotypes between healthy human individuals. General study points: The rarefaction results pointed to incomplete sorted-subset sequencing despite large depth.

Replicate PCRs from sorted subsets contained around 190 ng DNA, which is 29,000 or so T cell genomes. The assay was immunoSEQ multiplex PCR, and TCRdb's table has in-frame clones only and misses some. The sample holds some 790,000 clones, around 70% seen once. A note on this clone: Its antigen is still unknown.

Between the trimmed V and J ends, which lost 5 bases and 5 bases, there was a span of 10 bases. Germline values: CDR1 MNHEY, CDR2 SVGAGI. The CDR3 length is 13 residues. The specimen was memory CD4+ T cells sorted from blood. The subset is: CD45RA-negative fraction. This TCR came from a young woman in good health. This rearrangement joins TRBV6-5 to TRBJ2-1; D gene uncertain. The CDR3 loop is CASSRQTNNEQFF. The CDR3 bases are TGTGCCAGCAGTAGGCAGACCAACAATGAGCAGTTCTTC.